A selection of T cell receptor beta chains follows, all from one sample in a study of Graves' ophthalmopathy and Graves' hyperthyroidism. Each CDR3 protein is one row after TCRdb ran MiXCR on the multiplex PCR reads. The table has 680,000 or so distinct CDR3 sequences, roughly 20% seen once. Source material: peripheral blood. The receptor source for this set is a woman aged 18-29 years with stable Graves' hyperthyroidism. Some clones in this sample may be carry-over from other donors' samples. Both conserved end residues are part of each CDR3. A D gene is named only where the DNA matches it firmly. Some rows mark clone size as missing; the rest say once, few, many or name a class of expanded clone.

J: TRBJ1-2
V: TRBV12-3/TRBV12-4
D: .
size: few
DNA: TGTGCCAGCAGCCGACAGTCGGGCTACACCTTC
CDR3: CASSRQSGYTF

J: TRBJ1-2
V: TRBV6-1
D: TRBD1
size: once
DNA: TGTGCCAGCAGTAGGGACAGGGGGGACGGCTACACCTTC
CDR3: CASSRDRGDGYTF

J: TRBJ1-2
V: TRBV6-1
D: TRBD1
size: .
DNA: TGTGCCAGCAGCCCGGGACAGGGGGCTGTTAGTTTTGGCTACACCTTC
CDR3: CASSPGQGAVSFGYTF

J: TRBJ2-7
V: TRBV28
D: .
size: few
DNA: TGTGCCAGCGGTACAGGAGCTCAGCGGGCCGAGCAGTACTTC
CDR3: CASGTGAQRAEQYF

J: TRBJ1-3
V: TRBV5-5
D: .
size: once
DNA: TGTGCCAGCAGCTTAATGGGCAGGGCGACTGGAAACACCATATATTTT
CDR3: CASSLMGRATGNTIYF

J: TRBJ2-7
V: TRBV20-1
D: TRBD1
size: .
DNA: TGCAGTGCTAGAGAGGGGACAGGGGATTCCTACGAGCAGTACTTC
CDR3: CSAREGTGDSYEQYF

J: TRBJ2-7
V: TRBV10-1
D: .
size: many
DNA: TGCGCCAGCAGTGAGCAGGGTAGCGACGAGCAGTACTTC
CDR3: CASSEQGSDEQYF

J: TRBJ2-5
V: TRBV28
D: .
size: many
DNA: TGTGCCAGCAGTTCCCCCGGGGTGAGAAAGACCCAGTACTTC
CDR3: CASSSPGVRKTQYF

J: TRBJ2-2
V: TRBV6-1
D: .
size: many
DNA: TGTGCCAGCAGTGCCGGGACGGCGAACACCGGGGGGCTGTTTTTT
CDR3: CASSAGTANTGGLFF

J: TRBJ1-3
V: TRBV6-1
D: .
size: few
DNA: TGTGCCAGCAGCCCCCGCGGGGCGTCTGGAAACACCATATATTTT
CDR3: CASSPRGASGNTIYF

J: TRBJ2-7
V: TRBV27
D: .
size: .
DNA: TGTGCCAGCAGTGAAAGGTTTGGAAGGTTCGAGCAGTACTTC
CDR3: CASSERFGRFEQYF

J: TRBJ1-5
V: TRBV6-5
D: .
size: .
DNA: TGTGCCAGCAGTTACTCATTCGGGGGGCATCAGCCCCAGCATTTT
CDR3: CASSYSFGGHQPQHF

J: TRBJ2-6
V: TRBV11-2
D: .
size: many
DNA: TGTGCCAGCAGCTTAGATGGAACGAACTCTGGGGCCAACGTCCTGACTTTC
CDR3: CASSLDGTNSGANVLTF

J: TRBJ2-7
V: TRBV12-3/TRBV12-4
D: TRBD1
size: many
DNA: TGTGCCAGCAGTCCGGACAGGGACGGCTACGAGCAGTACTTC
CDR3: CASSPDRDGYEQYF

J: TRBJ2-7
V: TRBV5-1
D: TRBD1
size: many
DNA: TGCGCCAGCTCGGGACAGGGTTTCGGCGAGCAGTACTTC
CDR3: CASSGQGFGEQYF

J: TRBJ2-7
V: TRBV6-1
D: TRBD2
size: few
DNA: TGTGCCACTACCGGGACTAGGGTTGGCGAGCAGTACTTC
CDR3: CATTGTRVGEQYF

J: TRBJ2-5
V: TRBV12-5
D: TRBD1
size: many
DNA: TGTGCTAGTGCTACAGGGGGCCTGGAGACCCAGTACTTC
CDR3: CASATGGLETQYF

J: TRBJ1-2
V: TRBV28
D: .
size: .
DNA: TGTGCCGTATGGGGGACATTGCCGACCTATGGCTACACCTTC
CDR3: CAVWGTLPTYGYTF

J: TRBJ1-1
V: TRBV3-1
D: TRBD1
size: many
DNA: TGTGCCAGCAGACAAGAGGGACAGGGGACTGAAGCTTTCTTT
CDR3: CASRQEGQGTEAFF

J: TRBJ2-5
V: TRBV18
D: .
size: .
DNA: TGTGCCAGCTCACCAACACCCGGTGGAGGGACCCAGTACTTC
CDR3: CASSPTPGGGTQYF

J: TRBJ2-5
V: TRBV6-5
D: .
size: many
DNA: TGTGCCAGCAGTTACTCATCCTCTGACGAGACCCAGTACTTC
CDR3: CASSYSSSDETQYF

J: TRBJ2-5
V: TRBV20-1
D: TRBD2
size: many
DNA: TGCAGTGCTAGGGGACTAGCGGAGGGAGAGACCCAGTACTTC
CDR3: CSARGLAEGETQYF